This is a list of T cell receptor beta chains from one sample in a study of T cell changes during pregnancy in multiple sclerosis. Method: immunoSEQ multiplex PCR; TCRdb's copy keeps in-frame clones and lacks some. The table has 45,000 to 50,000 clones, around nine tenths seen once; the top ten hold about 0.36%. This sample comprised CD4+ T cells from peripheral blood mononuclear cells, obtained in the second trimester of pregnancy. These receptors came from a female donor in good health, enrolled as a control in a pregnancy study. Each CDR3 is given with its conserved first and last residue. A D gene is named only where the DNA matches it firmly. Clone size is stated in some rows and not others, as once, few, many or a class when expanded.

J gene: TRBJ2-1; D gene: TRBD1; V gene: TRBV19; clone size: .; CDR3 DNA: TGTGCCAGTACCCCGGGACAGATTGCCCCCTACAATGAGCAGTTCTTC; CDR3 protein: CASTPGQIAPYNEQFF
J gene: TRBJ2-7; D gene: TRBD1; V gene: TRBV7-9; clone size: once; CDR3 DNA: TGTGCCAGCAGCCCGAGGGAGAGACGGGACAGCTACGAGCAGTACTTC; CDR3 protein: CASSPRERRDSYEQYF
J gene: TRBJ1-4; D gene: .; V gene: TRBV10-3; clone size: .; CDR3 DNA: TGTGCCACCTCGGACAGTTTGAATGAAAAACTGTTTTTT; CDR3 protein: CATSDSLNEKLFF
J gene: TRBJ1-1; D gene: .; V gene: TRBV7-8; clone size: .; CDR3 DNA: TGTGCCAGCAGCTTGTCAGGGGCGATTACTGAAGCTTTCTTT; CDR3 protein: CASSLSGAITEAFF
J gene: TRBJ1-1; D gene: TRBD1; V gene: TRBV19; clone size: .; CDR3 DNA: TGTGCCAGTAGTGTTACAGGGGGCCGGGACACTGAAGCTTTCTTT; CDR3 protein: CASSVTGGRDTEAFF
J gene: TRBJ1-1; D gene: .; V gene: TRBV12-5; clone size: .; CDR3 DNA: TGTGCTAGTGGCGCGGGACTAAACACTGAAGCTTTCTTT; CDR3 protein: CASGAGLNTEAFF
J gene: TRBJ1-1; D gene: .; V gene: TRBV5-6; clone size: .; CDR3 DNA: TGTGCCAGCAGCTTAGGACTGGCGGAAAACACTGAAGCTTTCTTT; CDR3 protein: CASSLGLAENTEAFF
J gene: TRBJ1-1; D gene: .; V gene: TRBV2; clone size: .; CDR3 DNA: TGTGCCAGCAGTGGCTTAGACACTGAAGCTTTCTTT; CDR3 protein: CASSGLDTEAFF
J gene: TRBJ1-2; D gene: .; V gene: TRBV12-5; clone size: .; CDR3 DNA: TGTGCTAGTGGGACGGGGGGCCTAAGGTATGGCTACACCTTC; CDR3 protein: CASGTGGLRYGYTF
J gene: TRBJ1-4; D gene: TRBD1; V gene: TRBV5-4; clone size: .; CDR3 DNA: TGTGCCAGCAGCTTAGGGACAGCCGCATCGGGTGAAAAACTGTTTTTT; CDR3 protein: CASSLGTAASGEKLFF
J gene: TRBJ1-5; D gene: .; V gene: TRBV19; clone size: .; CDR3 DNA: TGTGCCAGTAGTATAGACAGGGGAAACCAGCCCCAGCATTTT; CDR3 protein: CASSIDRGNQPQHF
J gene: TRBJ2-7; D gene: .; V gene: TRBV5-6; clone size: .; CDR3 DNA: TGTGCCAGCAGCTTGGCCGGCGGATCCTACGAGCAGTACTTC; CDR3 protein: CASSLAGGSYEQYF
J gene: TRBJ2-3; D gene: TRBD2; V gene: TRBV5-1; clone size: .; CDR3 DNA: TGCGCCAGCAGCTTCCAAGCGGGGATAACAGATACGCAGTATTTT; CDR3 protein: CASSFQAGITDTQYF
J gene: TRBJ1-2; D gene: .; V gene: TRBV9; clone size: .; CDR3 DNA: TGTGCCAGCAGCCCACTGGGCCTTATAGGCGGCTACACCTTC; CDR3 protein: CASSPLGLIGGYTF
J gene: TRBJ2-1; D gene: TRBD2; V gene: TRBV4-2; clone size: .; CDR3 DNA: TGTGCCAGCAGCCAAGAAGGCCAGCGGGGGGCTCCTGCTGAGCAGTTCTTC; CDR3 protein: CASSQEGQRGAPAEQFF
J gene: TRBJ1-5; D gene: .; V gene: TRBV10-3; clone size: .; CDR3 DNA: TGTGCCATAAGCGAAAGGGGCGGTGGTCAGCCCCAGCATTTT; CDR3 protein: CAISERGGGQPQHF
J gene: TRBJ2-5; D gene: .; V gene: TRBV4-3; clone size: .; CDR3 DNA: TGCGCCAGCAGCCAGCGACTGGACCAAGAGACCCAGTACTTC; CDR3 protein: CASSQRLDQETQYF
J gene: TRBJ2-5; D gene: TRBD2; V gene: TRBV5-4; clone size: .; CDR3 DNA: TGTGCCAGCAGAGCCGGGACTAGCGGAGAGACCCAGTACTTC; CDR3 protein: CASRAGTSGETQYF
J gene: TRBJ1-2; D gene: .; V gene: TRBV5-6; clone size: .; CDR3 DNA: TGTGCCAGCAGCTCATACCGACTCAGGGATCTATTCGATGGCTACACCTTC; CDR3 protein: CASSSYRLRDLFDGYTF
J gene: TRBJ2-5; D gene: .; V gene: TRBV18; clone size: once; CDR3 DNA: TGTGCCAGCTCACCACTCCAGGGCGACCAAGAGACCCAGTACTTC; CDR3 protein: CASSPLQGDQETQYF
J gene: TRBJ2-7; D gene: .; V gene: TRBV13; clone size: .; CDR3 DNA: TGTGCCAGCAGCTTTTTACAGGCCGAGCAGTACTTC; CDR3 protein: CASSFLQAEQYF
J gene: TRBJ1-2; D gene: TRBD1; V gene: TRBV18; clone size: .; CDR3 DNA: TGTGCCAGCTCACCACCGTCAGGGGGCGCTTCGGTTAACTATGGCTACACCTTC; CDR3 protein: CASSPPSGGASVNYGYTF
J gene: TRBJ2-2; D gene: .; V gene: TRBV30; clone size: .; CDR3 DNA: TGTGCCTGGAGCCCCACTACCATAAGAACCGGGGAGCTGTTTTTT; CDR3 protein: CAWSPTTIRTGELFF
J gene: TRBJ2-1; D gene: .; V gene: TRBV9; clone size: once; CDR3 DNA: TGTGCCAGCAGCGTTGGACAAGCGGGCGAGCAGTTCTTC; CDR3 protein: CASSVGQAGEQFF
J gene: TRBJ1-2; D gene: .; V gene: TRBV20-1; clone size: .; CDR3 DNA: TGCAGTGCCTGGGGGGGAACTGGCTACACCTTC; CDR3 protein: CSAWGGTGYTF
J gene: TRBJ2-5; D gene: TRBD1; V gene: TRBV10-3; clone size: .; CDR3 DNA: TGTGCCATCACCGGGACAGCTCAAGAGACCCAGTACTTC; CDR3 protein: CAITGTAQETQYF
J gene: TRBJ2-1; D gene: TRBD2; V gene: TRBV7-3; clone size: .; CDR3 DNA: TGTGCCAGCAGCTCGCGGACTAGCGGCAATGAGCAGTTCTTC; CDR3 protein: CASSSRTSGNEQFF
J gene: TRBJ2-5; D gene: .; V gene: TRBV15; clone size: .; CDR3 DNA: TGTGCCACCAGCAGAGGTCCGGGACAAGAGACCCAGTACTTC; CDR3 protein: CATSRGPGQETQYF
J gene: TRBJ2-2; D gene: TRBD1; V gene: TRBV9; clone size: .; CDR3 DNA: TGTGCCAGCAGCGTAGCAGGACAGGGGAGCGGGGAGCTGTTTTTT; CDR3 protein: CASSVAGQGSGELFF
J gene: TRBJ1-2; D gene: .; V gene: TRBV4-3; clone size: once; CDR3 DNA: TGCGCCAGCAGCCAAGAGTTCACTGGGACACAGAATGGCTACACCTTC; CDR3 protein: CASSQEFTGTQNGYTF
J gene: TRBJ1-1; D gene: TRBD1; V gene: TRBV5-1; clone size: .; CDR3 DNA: TGCGCCAGCAGCTTGGGTAGGACAGGGGGCAGGCGGGACACTGAAGCTTTCTTT; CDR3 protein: CASSLGRTGGRRDTEAFF
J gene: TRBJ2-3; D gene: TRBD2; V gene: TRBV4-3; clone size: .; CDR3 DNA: TGCGCCAGCAGCCAAGATCCCCTTAGCGGGGGTTACACAGATACGCAGTATTTT; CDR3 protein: CASSQDPLSGGYTDTQYF
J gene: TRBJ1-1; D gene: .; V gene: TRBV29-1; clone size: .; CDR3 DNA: TGCAGCGTTGGCAAAGTCGGCACTGAAGCTTTCTTT; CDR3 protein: CSVGKVGTEAFF
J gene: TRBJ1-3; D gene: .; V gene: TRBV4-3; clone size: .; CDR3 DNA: TGCGCCAGCAGCCAAATAGCAGCGGGCTCTGGAAACACCATATATTTT; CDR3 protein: CASSQIAAGSGNTIYF
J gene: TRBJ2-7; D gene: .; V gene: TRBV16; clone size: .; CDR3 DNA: TGTGCCAGCAGCCCGGGGACTTTCTACGAGCAGTACTTC; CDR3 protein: CASSPGTFYEQYF
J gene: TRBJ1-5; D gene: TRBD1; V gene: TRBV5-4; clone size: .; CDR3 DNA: TGTGCCAGCAGCCTGGGGACAGGGCTTAATCAGCCCCAGCATTTT; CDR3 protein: CASSLGTGLNQPQHF
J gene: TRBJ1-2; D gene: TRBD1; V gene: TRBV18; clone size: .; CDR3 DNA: TGTGCCAGCTCACGTCCCGGGACAGGGCCGAACTATGGCTACACCTTC; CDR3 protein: CASSRPGTGPNYGYTF
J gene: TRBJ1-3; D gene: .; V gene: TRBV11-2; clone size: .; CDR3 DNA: TGTGCCAGCAGCTTCCCAGGGGTATTCAGAAACACCATATATTTT; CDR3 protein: CASSFPGVFRNTIYF
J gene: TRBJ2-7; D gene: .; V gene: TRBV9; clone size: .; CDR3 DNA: TGTGCCAGCAGCGTAGCGGGGGGCTCCGTCGAGCAGTACTTC; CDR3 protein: CASSVAGGSVEQYF
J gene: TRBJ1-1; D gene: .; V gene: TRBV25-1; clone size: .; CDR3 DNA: TGTGCCAGCAGTGCCCAGGTGAACACTGAAGCTTTCTTT; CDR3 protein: CASSAQVNTEAFF
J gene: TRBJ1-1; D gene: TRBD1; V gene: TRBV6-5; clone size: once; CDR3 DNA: TGTGCCAGCAGTCAGGGGGTTCTGAACACTGAAGCTTTCTTT; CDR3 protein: CASSQGVLNTEAFF
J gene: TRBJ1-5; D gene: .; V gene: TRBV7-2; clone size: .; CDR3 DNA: TGTGCCAGCAGCTTATACGGACTGGGGTTCTCGGGGCAGCCCCAGCATTTT; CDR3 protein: CASSLYGLGFSGQPQHF
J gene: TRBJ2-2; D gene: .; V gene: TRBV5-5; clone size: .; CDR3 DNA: TGTGCCAGCAGCTCGACGGGACTTCAGAACACCGGGGAGCTGTTTTTT; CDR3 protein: CASSSTGLQNTGELFF
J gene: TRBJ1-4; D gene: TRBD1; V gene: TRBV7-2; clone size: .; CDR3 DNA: TGTGCCAGCAGACAGGGGCGGGAAAAACTGTTTTTT; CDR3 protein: CASRQGREKLFF
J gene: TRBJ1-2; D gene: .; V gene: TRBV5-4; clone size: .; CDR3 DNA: TGTGCCAGCAGCTTTCGCGGCGACTATGGCTACACCTTC; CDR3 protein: CASSFRGDYGYTF
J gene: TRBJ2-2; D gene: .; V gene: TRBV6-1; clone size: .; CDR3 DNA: TGTGCCAGCAGTGCGAACAGGGCCCCCGGGGAGCTGTTTTTT; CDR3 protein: CASSANRAPGELFF
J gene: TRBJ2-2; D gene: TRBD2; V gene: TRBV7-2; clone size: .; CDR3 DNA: TGTGCCAGCAGCTTAGAGCCTAGCGGGGCGACCGGGGAGCTGTTTTTT; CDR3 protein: CASSLEPSGATGELFF